A selection of T cell receptor beta chains follows, all from one sample in a study of radiotherapy plus CTLA-4 blockade in lung cancer. TCRdb keeps only in-frame clones here, not all; method: immunoSEQ multiplex PCR. The table has about 97,000 clones, 65% to 80% seen once. The input for sequencing was peripheral blood, taken from a patient treated with radiotherapy plus ipilimumab. These receptors were collected from a human donor with non-small cell lung cancer who had a partial response to radiotherapy plus ipilimumab. Some clones in this sample may be carry-over from other donors' samples. Each CDR3 is given with its conserved first and last residue. Each record gives: clone size, V gene, D gene, J gene, CDR3 protein, CDR3 DNA. A D gene is named only where the DNA matches it firmly. Some rows mark clone size as missing; the rest say once, few, many or name a class of expanded clone.

size: NA; V: TRBV9; D: TRBD2; J: TRBJ2-3; CDR3: CASSIAGVTTDTQYF; DNA: TGTGCCAGCAGTATAGCGGGAGTTACGACAGATACGCAGTATTTT
size: NA; V: TRBV19; D: TRBD1; J: TRBJ1-6; CDR3: CASSIQGANSPLHF; DNA: TGTGCCAGTAGTATTCAGGGGGCTAATTCACCCCTCCACTTT
size: NA; V: TRBV6-5; D: TRBD1; J: TRBJ1-2; CDR3: CASRGTGMYGYTF; DNA: TGTGCCAGCAGGGGGACAGGGATGTATGGCTACACCTTC
size: NA; V: TRBV10-1; D: TRBD1; J: TRBJ1-1; CDR3: CASSESTGRDTEAFF; DNA: TGCGCCAGCAGTGAGTCGACAGGGAGAGACACTGAAGCTTTCTTT
size: NA; V: TRBV11-2; D: NA; J: TRBJ2-5; CDR3: CASSLGTEVQETQYF; DNA: TGTGCCAGCAGCTTAGGGACAGAAGTCCAAGAGACCCAGTACTTC
size: once; V: TRBV5-1; D: NA; J: TRBJ2-5; CDR3: CASSLVGGPRETQYF; DNA: TGCGCCAGCAGCTTGGTGGGGGGGCCAAGAGAGACCCAGTACTTC
size: NA; V: TRBV19; D: TRBD1; J: TRBJ1-4; CDR3: CASSRDSRNEKLFF; DNA: TGTGCCAGTAGTCGGGACAGCCGTAATGAAAAACTGTTTTTT
size: NA; V: TRBV6-1; D: NA; J: TRBJ2-5; CDR3: CASSLNVGGETQYF; DNA: TGTGCCAGCAGCCTGAACGTTGGAGGAGAGACCCAGTACTTC
size: NA; V: TRBV7-8; D: TRBD1; J: TRBJ1-6; CDR3: CASSGRQGAAPLHF; DNA: TGTGCCAGCAGCGGAAGACAGGGGGCGGCACCCCTCCACTTT
size: NA; V: TRBV28; D: NA; J: TRBJ1-2; CDR3: CASSFQGVGYTF; DNA: TGTGCCAGCAGTTTCCAGGGTGTCGGCTACACCTTC
size: few; V: TRBV6-1; D: TRBD1; J: TRBJ1-4; CDR3: CASSEGDSEGEKLFF; DNA: TGTGCCAGCAGTGAAGGGGACAGCGAAGGTGAAAAACTGTTTTTT
size: NA; V: TRBV19; D: NA; J: TRBJ1-4; CDR3: CASSIRGINEKLFF; DNA: TGTGCCAGTAGTATACGGGGTATTAATGAAAAACTGTTTTTT
size: NA; V: TRBV6-5; D: NA; J: TRBJ1-1; CDR3: CASSYSPGYTEAFF; DNA: TGTGCCAGCAGTTACAGTCCGGGGTACACTGAAGCTTTCTTT
size: NA; V: TRBV7-9; D: NA; J: TRBJ2-3; CDR3: CATPSSPRGTDTQYF; DNA: TGTGCCACCCCCTCCTCGCCGCGGGGCACAGATACGCAGTATTTT
size: few; V: TRBV7-2; D: TRBD2; J: TRBJ2-1; CDR3: CASSLLLAGTNEQFF; DNA: TGTGCCAGCAGCTTATTACTAGCGGGGACGAATGAGCAGTTCTTC
size: NA; V: TRBV6-5; D: NA; J: TRBJ2-7; CDR3: CASGPTGTYEQYF; DNA: TGTGCCAGCGGACCGACAGGCACCTACGAGCAGTACTTC
size: NA; V: TRBV4-2; D: NA; J: TRBJ2-2; CDR3: CASSQDSSRGSVTGELFF; DNA: TGTGCCAGCAGCCAAGATTCGTCTAGGGGCAGTGTCACCGGGGAGCTGTTTTTT
size: NA; V: TRBV6-1; D: NA; J: TRBJ1-5; CDR3: CASSESGQPQHF; DNA: TGTGCCAGCAGTGAGTCGGGGCAGCCCCAGCATTTT
size: NA; V: TRBV27; D: NA; J: TRBJ2-7; CDR3: CASSLSLQPSYEQYF; DNA: TGTGCCAGCAGTTTATCATTACAGCCTTCCTACGAGCAGTACTTC
size: NA; V: TRBV5-1; D: NA; J: TRBJ1-1; CDR3: CASSLAQNKVSEAFF; DNA: TGCGCCAGCAGCTTGGCCCAGAATAAAGTCTCTGAAGCTTTCTTT
size: once; V: TRBV6-1; D: TRBD1; J: TRBJ1-4; CDR3: CASSEVRRGTGNEKLFF; DNA: TGTGCCAGCAGTGAAGTGAGGAGGGGGACAGGGAATGAAAAACTGTTTTTT
size: NA; V: TRBV6-5; D: NA; J: TRBJ1-6; CDR3: CASSWNSPDLSPLHF; DNA: TGTGCCAGCAGTTGGAACAGCCCGGATCTGTCACCCCTCCACTTT
size: NA; V: TRBV6-6; D: NA; J: TRBJ1-5; CDR3: CASRSANQPQHF; DNA: TGTGCCAGCCGGAGCGCAAATCAGCCCCAGCATTTT
size: NA; V: TRBV19; D: TRBD1; J: TRBJ2-7; CDR3: CASSGTGSEQYF; DNA: TGTGCCAGTAGTGGGACAGGGTCCGAGCAGTACTTC
size: NA; V: TRBV6-5; D: NA; J: TRBJ1-1; CDR3: CASSYSRREGEAFF; DNA: TGTGCCAGCAGTTACTCGAGGAGGGAAGGTGAAGCTTTCTTT
size: NA; V: TRBV11-3; D: NA; J: TRBJ1-4; CDR3: CASTTGTSTNEKLFF; DNA: TGTGCCAGTACCACAGGGACGTCAACTAATGAAAAACTGTTTTTT
size: NA; V: TRBV5-1; D: NA; J: TRBJ2-3; CDR3: CASSLGQFATDTQYF; DNA: TGCGCCAGCAGCTTGGGACAGTTTGCTACAGATACGCAGTATTTT
size: NA; V: TRBV18; D: NA; J: TRBJ1-1; CDR3: CASSPSREVTEAFF; DNA: TGTGCCAGCTCACCTTCCAGGGAAGTCACTGAAGCTTTCTTT
size: NA; V: TRBV7-2; D: NA; J: TRBJ2-3; CDR3: CASSRDFTDTQYF; DNA: TGTGCCAGCAGTAGGGACTTCACAGATACGCAGTATTTT
size: NA; V: TRBV2; D: TRBD1; J: TRBJ2-7; CDR3: CASKTGVIYEQYF; DNA: TGTGCCAGCAAGACAGGGGTGATCTACGAGCAGTACTTC
size: NA; V: TRBV19; D: TRBD1; J: TRBJ1-4; CDR3: CASSRRGQGGEKLFF; DNA: TGTGCCAGTAGTAGAAGAGGACAGGGGGGTGAAAAACTGTTTTTT
size: NA; V: TRBV27; D: TRBD2; J: TRBJ2-1; CDR3: CASSLSSGAYNEQFF; DNA: TGTGCCAGCAGTTTGTCTAGCGGGGCCTACAATGAGCAGTTCTTC
size: NA; V: TRBV19; D: TRBD2; J: TRBJ2-1; CDR3: CASSTLAGAQNEQFF; DNA: TGTGCCAGTAGTACACTAGCGGGAGCCCAGAATGAGCAGTTCTTC
size: NA; V: TRBV30; D: TRBD2; J: TRBJ2-5; CDR3: CAWSVRGLAGGGGSQYF; DNA: TGTGCCTGGAGTGTACGGGGACTAGCGGGAGGAGGGGGATCCCAGTACTTC
size: NA; V: TRBV19; D: NA; J: TRBJ2-5; CDR3: CASSINQETQYF; DNA: TGTGCCAGTAGTATTAACCAAGAGACCCAGTACTTC
size: NA; V: TRBV7-2; D: NA; J: TRBJ1-3; CDR3: CASSLSGIGNTIYF; DNA: TGTGCCAGCAGCTTATCAGGGATCGGAAACACCATATATTTT
size: NA; V: TRBV19; D: TRBD1; J: TRBJ2-3; CDR3: CASGTGVGGTQYF; DNA: TGTGCCAGCGGGACAGGGGTTGGAGGTACGCAGTATTTT
size: once; V: TRBV5-4; D: TRBD2; J: TRBJ2-7; CDR3: CASSLEAGEVYEQYF; DNA: TGTGCCAGCAGCTTGGAAGCGGGAGAGGTTTACGAGCAGTACTTC
size: NA; V: TRBV10-2; D: NA; J: TRBJ2-1; CDR3: CASSESIQSQRGGQFF; DNA: TGCGCCAGCAGTGAGTCGATTCAGAGCCAAAGGGGAGGCCAGTTCTTC
size: NA; V: TRBV27; D: NA; J: TRBJ1-2; CDR3: CASRLRERTGGYTF; DNA: TGTGCCAGCAGACTCCGGGAACGGACTGGTGGCTACACCTTC
size: NA; V: TRBV12-1; D: NA; J: TRBJ1-6; CDR3: CASSFLSGQGSSPLHF; DNA: TGTGCCAGCAGCTTCCTATCGGGACAGGGTAGTTCACCCCTCCACTTT
size: once; V: TRBV4-3; D: NA; J: TRBJ2-2; CDR3: CASSGHWGSSTGELFF; DNA: TGCGCCAGCAGCGGACATTGGGGCTCGAGCACCGGGGAGCTGTTTTTT
size: NA; V: TRBV5-1; D: NA; J: TRBJ1-2; CDR3: CASSLGQPTPYGYTF; DNA: TGCGCCAGCAGCTTAGGACAGCCGACACCCTATGGCTACACCTTC
size: NA; V: TRBV27; D: TRBD1; J: TRBJ1-2; CDR3: CASRPGQVTYGYTF; DNA: TGTGCCAGCAGGCCGGGACAGGTTACTTATGGCTACACCTTC
size: NA; V: TRBV23-1; D: NA; J: TRBJ2-1; CDR3: CASSRSGHPSSNEQFF; DNA: TGCGCCAGCAGTCGGTCGGGACACCCTAGCTCCAATGAGCAGTTCTTC
size: NA; V: TRBV2; D: TRBD1; J: TRBJ2-7; CDR3: CASSRDRYEQYF; DNA: TGTGCCAGCAGTAGGGACAGGTACGAGCAGTACTTC
size: NA; V: TRBV15; D: TRBD1; J: TRBJ2-7; CDR3: CATSRAGQDEQYF; DNA: TGTGCCACCAGCAGAGCCGGACAGGACGAGCAGTACTTC
size: once; V: TRBV7-6; D: TRBD2; J: TRBJ2-1; CDR3: CASSLLAGSSYNEQFF; DNA: TGTGCCAGCAGCCTCTTAGCGGGGAGCTCCTACAATGAGCAGTTCTTC
size: NA; V: TRBV7-2; D: TRBD1; J: TRBJ2-1; CDR3: CASSLGQTGRNEQFF; DNA: TGTGCCAGCAGCTTAGGACAGACAGGGCGGAATGAGCAGTTCTTC
size: NA; V: TRBV28; D: TRBD1; J: TRBJ2-7; CDR3: CASKGTVSGEQYF; DNA: TGTGCCAGCAAAGGGACAGTGTCGGGCGAGCAGTACTTC
size: NA; V: TRBV15; D: TRBD2; J: TRBJ2-7; CDR3: CATSRVLAGVIEQYF; DNA: TGTGCCACCAGCAGAGTGCTAGCGGGAGTAATCGAGCAGTACTTC
size: NA; V: TRBV10-3; D: NA; J: TRBJ1-3; CDR3: CAISESSRYSGNTIYF; DNA: TGTGCCATCAGTGAGTCGTCCAGATACTCTGGAAACACCATATATTTT
size: once; V: TRBV7-2; D: TRBD2; J: TRBJ2-3; CDR3: CASSSGLAGGRITDTQYF; DNA: TGTGCCAGCAGCTCGGGACTAGCGGGAGGGCGGATAACAGATACGCAGTATTTT
size: NA; V: TRBV10-1; D: NA; J: TRBJ1-5; CDR3: CASSCGYRDGNQPQHF; DNA: TGCGCCAGCAGTTGCGGATACAGGGACGGCAATCAGCCCCAGCATTTT